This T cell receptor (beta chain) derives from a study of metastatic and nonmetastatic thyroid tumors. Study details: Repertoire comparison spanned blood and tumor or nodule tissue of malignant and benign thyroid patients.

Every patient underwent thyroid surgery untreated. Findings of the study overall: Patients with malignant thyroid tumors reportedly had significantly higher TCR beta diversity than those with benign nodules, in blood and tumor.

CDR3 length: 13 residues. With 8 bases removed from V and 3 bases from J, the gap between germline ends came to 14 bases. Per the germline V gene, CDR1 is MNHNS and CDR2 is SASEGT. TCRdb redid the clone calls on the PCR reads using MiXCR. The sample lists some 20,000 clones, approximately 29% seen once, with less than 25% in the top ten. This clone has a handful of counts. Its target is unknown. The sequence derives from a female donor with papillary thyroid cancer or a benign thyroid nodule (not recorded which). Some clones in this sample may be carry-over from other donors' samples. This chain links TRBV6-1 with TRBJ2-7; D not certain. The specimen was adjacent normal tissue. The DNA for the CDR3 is TGTGCCAGCCAACTTAGCCTTGGCTACGAGCAGTACTTC. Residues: CASQLSLGYEQYF.